Shown below are 27 T cell receptor beta chains from a single sample sequenced in a study of early T cells in non-severe SARS-CoV-2 infection. TCRdb analysed the 5' RACE reads with MiXCR anew, one entry per CDR3 protein. This sample has tens of thousands of distinct CDR3 sequences, with more than 5.5% found just once. This material consisted of whole blood, taken at baseline. The receptors were sampled from an adult who was a healthcare worker with PCR-confirmed SARS-CoV-2 infection or an uninfected control (not recorded which).

The gene calls are TRBV7-8 and TRBJ1-1, with 7 bases identical to TRBD1. Germline CDR1 reads SGHVS; CDR2 reads FQNEAQ. This CDR3 is built from 15 residues. With 4 bases clipped from V and 1 base from J, the junction kept 6 bases outside the gene matches. Written as DNA, the CDR3 is TGTGCCAGCAGCTCCATACAGGGGAGGAACACTGAAGCTTTCTTT. As protein: CASSSIQGRNTEAFF. Full variable domain (rest looked up from reference TRBV7-8 and TRBJ1-1): GAGVSQSPRYKVAKRGQDVALRCDPISGHVSLFWYQQALGQGPEFLTYFQNEAQLDKSGLPSDRFFAERPEGSVSTLKIQRTQQEDSAVYLCASSSIQGRNTEAFFGQGTRLTVV.

This clonotype was seen a few times. This chain uses TRBV4-2 with TRBJ1-2, with 7 bases identical to TRBD1. Per the germline V gene, CDR1 is LGHNA and CDR2 is YNFKEQ. This CDR3 contains 13 residues. V lost 2 bases, J lost 3 bases, and 0 bases stayed unmatched. The DNA for the CDR3 is TGTGCCAGCAGCCAACAGGGGGACTATGGCTACACCTTC. Its protein is CASSQQGDYGYTF.

J is TRBJ1-6 and V is TRBV11-2; D not certain. The V end was cut by 5 bases, the J end by 5 bases, with 13 bases between. Germline V CDR1 and CDR2: SGHAT, FQNNGV. This CDR3 is 15 amino acids long. CDR3 nucleotide sequence: TGTGCCAGCAGCCTCTACGGCGGGGATAATTCACCCCTCCACTTT. This gives the protein CASSLYGGDNSPLHF.

This clonotype occurred many times. The gene calls are TRBV29-1 and TRBJ2-6; D is undetermined. Germline V gene lookup returns CDR1 SQVTM and CDR2 ANQGSEA. The CDR3 is made up of 16 amino acids. V was pared by 4 bases and J by 0 bases, with 13 bases between. The CDR3 spells CSVVGPVGSGANVLTF. Here the CDR3 DNA reads TGCAGCGTTGTAGGCCCCGTGGGCTCTGGGGCCAACGTCCTGACTTTC.

The chain uses TRBV28 and TRBJ2-7; no reliable D call. The germline V and J ends were trimmed by 3 bases and 7 bases, with 25 bases remaining between them. The CDR3 extends over 17 amino acids. Germline values: CDR1 MDHEN, CDR2 SYDVKM. The CDR3: CASSFDGSVLVRGEQYF. For the CDR3, the DNA is TGTGCCAGCAGTTTTGATGGATCGGTATTGGTTCGTGGTGAGCAGTACTTC.

There are many counts of this clonotype. The chain is built from TRBV5-1 and TRBJ2-1; 9 nucleotides agree with TRBD1. Germline CDR1 is SGHRS and CDR2 is YFSETQ. There are 15 residues in the CDR3. The V gene end was trimmed by 5 bases and the J gene end by 6 bases; junction bases not matched to a gene: 9. The CDR3 is CASRLRQGGSNEQFF. The DNA of the CDR3 is TGCGCCAGCAGGCTACGACAGGGGGGGAGCAATGAGCAGTTCTTC.

This clonotype was picked up many times. The genes are TRBV2 and TRBJ1-1, with 7 bases aligning to TRBD1. CDR1 and CDR2 (germline): SNHLY, FYNNEI. With 6 bases clipped from V and 0 bases from J, the junction kept 1 base outside the gene matches. The CDR3 loop spans 13 amino acids. CDR3 protein: CASRDRMNTEAFF. CDR3 nucleotides: TGTGCCAGCAGGGACAGGATGAACACTGAAGCTTTCTTT. Drawing the rest from reference TRBV2 and TRBJ1-1, the complete variable domain is EPEVTQTPSHQVTQMGQEVILRCVPISNHLYFYWYRQILGQKVEFLVSFYNNEISEKSEIFDDQFSVERPDGSNFTLKIRSTKLEDSAMYFCASRDRMNTEAFFGQGTRLTVV.

Many counts were recorded for this clonotype. The chain couples TRBV7-9 to TRBJ2-1; D is undetermined. The V end lost 5 bases, the J end lost 9 bases, and 14 bases lay between the germline ends. CDR3 length: 13 residues. Germline CDR1 SEHNR, CDR2 FQNEAQ (reference sequence). The CDR3 DNA reads as TGTGCCAGCAGCCCTCAAAAGTTCAGTGAGCAGTTCTTC. Its translation: CASSPQKFSEQFF.

V usage is TRBV2 and J usage is TRBJ1-1, with 7 bases lining up with TRBD1. The CDR3 loop spans 13 amino acids. V gave up 8 bases and J gave up 4 bases; unmatched junction bases: 7. CDR1 and CDR2 from the germline V gene are SNHLY and FYNNEI. CDR3: CASRGAGGTEAFF. DNA for the CDR3: TGTGCCAGCCGAGGAGCAGGGGGCACTGAAGCTTTCTTT.

This clonotype was seen more than once but under ten times. The chain recombines TRBV20-1 with TRBJ2-7, with D maybe TRBD1 (6 bases). With 4 bases removed from V and 7 bases from J, the gap between germline ends came to 20 bases. Looked up from germline, CDR1 is DFQATT and CDR2 is SNEGSKA (reference sequence). The CDR3 runs to 14 residues. CDR3 in amino acids: CSAIGGRQRGEQYF. DNA for the CDR3: TGCAGTGCTATAGGGGGACGGCAAAGGGGTGAGCAGTACTTC.

The chain has TRBV27 and TRBJ2-1, with D unclear. This CDR3 has 11 residues. The germline V gene has CDR1 MNHEY and CDR2 SMNVEV (reference sequence). Trimming took off 3 bases at V and 6 bases at J, with 3 bases between the two ends. The CDR3 sequence is CASSLLNEQFF. DNA of the CDR3: TGTGCCAGCAGTTTGCTCAATGAGCAGTTCTTC.

The chain uses TRBV4-2 and TRBJ2-7; D might be TRBD2 (5 bases). Trimming pared 1 base from V and 6 bases from J, leaving 13 bases between. Germline loops: CDR1 LGHNA, CDR2 YNFKEQ. CDR3 length: 14 residues. The CDR3 is CASSQGRARFEQYF. CDR3 nucleotide sequence: TGTGCCAGCAGCCAAGGGCGGGCTAGATTCGAGCAGTACTTC.

CDR3 residues: CASRLTFSRLLVAQYF. CDR3 nucleotide sequence: TGTGCAAGTCGCTTAACCTTTTCGCGGCTGCTGGTGGCCCAGTACTTC. The chain couples TRBV12-2 to TRBJ2-5. TRBV12-2 is labeled a pseudogene. The CDR3 length is 16 residues.

This clonotype came up many times. The gene calls are TRBV7-6 and TRBJ2-1; the D gene is possibly TRBD2 (5 bases). CDR3 size: 12 residues. V was pared by 5 bases and J by 10 bases, with 12 bases between. Germline CDR1 reads SGHVS; CDR2 reads FNYEAQ. CDR3 protein: CASSVRTGEQFF. CDR3 coding DNA: TGTGCCAGCAGCGTAAGGACGGGAGAGCAGTTCTTC.

This clonotype appeared a few times. The rearrangement uses TRBV15 and TRBJ2-7; D possibly corresponds to TRBD2 (5 bases). The CDR3 spans 13 residues. Germline loops: CDR1 LNHNV, CDR2 YYDKDF (reference sequence). V was clipped by 8 bases and J by 0 bases, with 11 bases between them. The CDR3 DNA reads TGTGCCACCTCGGGGAACCCCTCCTACGAGCAGTACTTC. Its translation: CATSGNPSYEQYF.

In its sample, this clonotype was seen many times. This rearrangement joins TRBV9 to TRBJ2-3, with D perhaps assigned TRBD1 or TRBD2 (5 bases each). The V and J ends lost 3 bases and 4 bases respectively, with 12 bases between them. This CDR3 region has 14 residues. Germline values: CDR1 SGDLS, CDR2 YYNGEE. CDR3 in DNA: TGTGCCAGCAGCGCCCTTAGGGGAGCAGATACGCAGTATTTT. Translated, it gives CASSALRGADTQYF.

V usage is TRBV20-1 and J usage is TRBJ1-5; D is unclear. This CDR3 is built from 13 residues. V dropped 4 bases and J dropped 2 bases, with 9 bases sitting between them. Germline CDR1 DFQATT, CDR2 SNEGSKA (reference sequence). The CDR3 sequence: CSAKDPGNQPQHF. Written as DNA, the CDR3 is TGCAGTGCTAAGGACCCTGGCAATCAGCCCCAGCATTTT.

The gene calls are TRBV19 and TRBJ2-2; 11 nucleotides match TRBD2. The length of the CDR3 is 17 residues. The germline CDR1 and CDR2 sequences are LNHDA and SQIVND (reference sequence). The J segment lost 7 bases and the V segment lost 1 base, leaving 8 bases of the junction unmatched. The CDR3 is CASSIGGTSGGVGELFF. The CDR3, as DNA: TGTGCCAGTAGTATAGGTGGGACTAGCGGAGGGGTCGGGGAGCTGTTTTTT.

This clonotype has a count of ten or more. V gene TRBV7-3 combines with J gene TRBJ1-1, with D perhaps matching TRBD1 (5 bases). Germline CDR1 reads SGHTA; CDR2 reads FQGTGA. V gave up 4 bases and J gave up 3 bases, with 9 bases separating them. The CDR3 is 13 residues long. The DNA of the CDR3 is TGTGCCAGCAGCTGGGGCGGGGACACTGAAGCTTTCTTT. The encoded protein is CASSWGGDTEAFF.

This chain connects TRBV5-1 to TRBJ1-3; the D is unclear. V was trimmed by 2 bases and J by 0 bases, leaving 6 bases between them. CDR1 and CDR2 from the germline V gene are SGHRS and YFSETQ. This CDR3 comprises 14 residues. The CDR3 spells CASSLGGSGNTIYF. DNA of the CDR3: TGCGCCAGCAGCTTAGGAGGCTCTGGAAACACCATATATTTT. Supplemented by reference TRBV5-1 and TRBJ1-3, the full variable domain reads KAGVTQTPRYLIKTRGQQVTLSCSPISGHRSVSWYQQTPGQGLQFLFEYFSETQRNKGNFPGRFSGRQFSNSRSEMNVSTLELGDSALYLCASSLGGSGNTIYFGEGSWLTVV.

This clonotype appeared a few times. The chain has TRBV28 and TRBJ1-2; the D gene is possibly TRBD1 (5 bases). Germline values: CDR1 MDHEN, CDR2 SYDVKM. Trimming left V 1 base short and J 2 bases short, with 8 bases between. The CDR3 is 14 residues long. The CDR3 DNA sequence: TGTGCCAGCAGTTTATCCAGGGTCAACTATGGCTACACCTTC. Protein product: CASSLSRVNYGYTF.

A few counts support this clonotype. V is TRBV19 and J is TRBJ2-1, with D possibly TRBD2 on 5 matching bases. This CDR3 comprises 16 residues. Germline V gene sequence: CDR1 LNHDA, CDR2 SQIVND (reference sequence). V shed 0 bases and J shed 3 bases, with 12 bases lying between them. Written as DNA, the CDR3 is TGTGCCAGTAGTATAGAAGAGTTAGCGAACTACAATGAGCAGTTCTTC. Translated: CASSIEELANYNEQFF. The variable domain in full, with the rest retrieved from reference TRBV19 and TRBJ2-1, is DGGITQSPKYLFRKEGQNVTLSCEQNLNHDAMYWYRQDPGQGLRLIYYSQIVNDFQKGDIAEGYSVSREKKESFPLTVTSAQKNPTAFYLCASSIEELANYNEQFFGPGTRLTVL.

This clonotype was observed a few times. The rearrangement joins TRBV29-1 to TRBJ1-1; no clear D. This CDR3 has 13 amino acids. Germline CDR1 is SQVTM and CDR2 is ANQGSEA. Trimming cost V 8 bases and J 2 bases, with 15 bases left between them. The DNA of the CDR3 is TGCAGCCTCCGCGTAGCCTCAAACACTGAAGCTTTCTTT. Protein sequence: CSLRVASNTEAFF.

The sample holds many counts of this clonotype. The chain couples TRBV9 to TRBJ2-1; 11 bases match TRBD2. With V trimmed by 4 bases and J by 6 bases, 12 bases remained unmatched. CDR1 and CDR2 from the germline V gene are SGDLS and YYNGEE. The CDR3 totals 17 residues. This chain's CDR3 is CASSPSTSGIFSNEQFF. Here the CDR3 DNA reads TGTGCCAGCAGCCCGTCGACTAGCGGGATATTCAGCAATGAGCAGTTCTTC.

This clonotype was seen many times. This sequence joins TRBV4-3 and TRBJ2-2; 7 bases fit TRBD1. Germline V gives CDR1 LGHNA, CDR2 YSLEER. The trim removed 4 bases at V and 5 bases at J, leaving 13 bases unmatched. The CDR3 is 17 residues long. DNA of the CDR3: TGCGCCAGCAGCCTAGAGGGGGCATCCCGAAAAACCGGGGAGCTGTTTTTT. Residues: CASSLEGASRKTGELFF.

This clonotype has a single count. The chain carries TRBV5-4 and TRBJ1-6, with unresolved D. The CDR3 consists of 14 residues. Germline V gene sequence: CDR1 SGHNT, CDR2 YYREEE (reference sequence). Trimming removed 5 bases from V and 3 bases from J, with 9 bases in between. CDR3 sequence: CASSYDNYNSPLHF. DNA of the CDR3: TGTGCCAGCAGTTATGACAACTATAATTCACCCCTCCACTTT.

This clonotype was observed many times. Germline and junction disagree at one end, which may indicate a read error. The chain links TRBV7-8 to TRBJ1-5; 9 bases match TRBD1. This CDR3 has 15 amino acids. Germline V gives CDR1 SGHVS, CDR2 FQNEAQ. The CDR3 here is CASSVAGTGHQPQHF. CDR3 nucleotides: TGTGCCAGCAGCGTAGCCGGGACAGGGCATCAGCCCCAGCATTTT.